The clone carrying this TCR beta chain was seen just once. Its antigen is unknown. This entry belongs to a study of regulatory T cells. A couple of CD3G-deficient patients had more severe autoimmunity; all had some. Patients, 2 to 39 years old, had expanded memory T-cell proportions. CD4+ cells were sorted into CD25-high CD127-low regulatory cells and CD25-low CD127-high conventional cells. Primers: 52 TRBV forward and 13 TRBJ reverse. The protocol was immunoSEQ multiplex PCR, while the TCRdb copy is restricted to in-frame clones and leaves out a portion. The table has about 23,000 clones, around nine tenths seen once. V trimming: 5 bases; J trimming: 7 bases; junction bases outside the gene matches: 7. The V gene's germline CDR1 is MDHEN and CDR2 SYDVKM. CDR3 size: 14 residues. Findings of the study overall: Hydrophobic residues at CDR3 positions 6 and 7 were enriched in conventional CD4+ T cells of CD3G-deficient patients. In patients, unique TRB V-J pairs were restricted and V/J usage skewed, especially in Tregs.

Sample: conventional CD4+ T cells sorted from blood. The rearrangement links TRBV28 to TRBJ2-1; 8 positions agree with TRBD2. This clonotype was sampled from a child aged 5-17 years with CD3G deficiency. The CDR3 region has the DNA TGTGCCAGCAGTAACAGCGGGAGTAGGAATGAGCAGTTCTTC. Amino acids: CASSNSGSRNEQFF.